The entry below gives a single T cell receptor beta chain sequence along with its context. The antigen remains unidentified. Sequenced by immunoSEQ multiplex PCR; TCRdb stores in-frame clones only, minus some. This table holds approximately 45,000 clones, about 91% found once. These data originate in a study of T cells after posttransplantation cyclophosphamide. Study-wide results and limits: Recipient CMV seropositivity and CMV reactivation strongly tracked TRB clonality. Later post-transplant blood repertoires were often dominated by donor CD8+ memory clones.

The TCR was taken from a woman in her forties or fifties in good health and a related stem cell transplant donor. The sample comprised PBMCs.

DNA of the CDR3: TGTGCCAGCAGCGTAGTCAGCGGGAGGGCCGCCAATGAGCAGTTCTTC. Amino acid sequence: CASSVVSGRAANEQFF. The V and J genes are TRBV9 and TRBJ2-1; TRBD2 aligns across 10 bases. Losses at the gene ends were 0 bases for V and 6 bases for J; bases not matched to a gene: 6. There are 16 residues in the CDR3. In germline, CDR1 is SGDLS, CDR2 YYNGEE.